The 17 T cell receptor beta chains in this list originate from one sample, sequenced in a study of blood T cell repertoires in COVID-19 (dated by TCRdb to about 2020). Receptor libraries were prepared by the immunoSEQ multiplex PCR assay. TCRdb carries this immuneACCESS record with in-frame sequences only. Its versions omit some clonotypes, under half of them owing to an unresolved V gene in the studies checked, with the rest unexplained. This sample is represented by about 66,000 clones; about 89% of them were singletons. Clones ranked in the top ten supply about 7.3% of the sample. The sample consisted of peripheral blood. These receptors were collected from a human donor in a cohort sampled during active COVID-19.

The rearrangement joins TRBV4-3 to TRBJ2-1; perhaps TRBD2 as D (5 bases). Trimming removed 5 bases from V and 9 bases from J, with 17 bases in between. Germline CDR1 LGHNA, CDR2 YSLEER. The CDR3 is 14 amino acids. The CDR3 is CASSFSMTAGEQFF. CDR3 bases: TGCGCCAGCAGCTTTAGCATGACCGCGGGTGAGCAGTTCTTC.

V is TRBV6-2 or TRBV6-3 and J is TRBJ2-5; 10 positions agree with TRBD2. With V trimmed by 5 bases and J by 2 bases, 2 bases remained unmatched. The CDR3 has 14 residues. The germline gives CDR1 MNHEY, CDR2 SVGEGT. The CDR3 region is CASSLLAGQETQYF. The DNA for the CDR3 is TGTGCCAGCAGTCTACTAGCGGGACAAGAGACCCAGTACTTC.

The rearrangement joins TRBV7-6 to TRBJ2-7, with unresolved D. Deletions cut 8 bases from V and 4 bases from J, with 21 bases between. Germline values: CDR1 SGHVS, CDR2 FNYEAQ. The CDR3 is 15 amino acids. In DNA form, the CDR3 reads TGTGCCAGCGGAGCTTCCGGGTCCCAGTGGTACGAGCAGTACTTC. Protein: CASGASGSQWYEQYF.

V and J are TRBV6-4 and TRBJ1-6; 7 bases align to TRBD1. Trimming cost V 0 bases and J 9 bases; bases outside gene matches: 5. This CDR3 contains 15 residues. Germline V gene lookup returns CDR1 MRHNA and CDR2 SNTAGT. This CDR3 is CASSDSGAGGSPLHF. CDR3 nucleotides: TGTGCCAGCAGTGACTCGGGAGCAGGGGGTTCACCCCTCCACTTT.

This rearrangement joins TRBV2 to TRBJ1-4, with 9 bases fitting TRBD1. Germline V gives CDR1 SNHLY, CDR2 FYNNEI. Trimming removed 8 bases from V and 3 bases from J; junction bases left unmatched: 7. This CDR3 has 15 residues. This chain's CDR3 is CASGGQGTANEKLFF. CDR3 DNA: TGTGCCAGCGGCGGACAGGGGACGGCTAATGAAAAACTGTTTTTT.

The rearrangement joins TRBV14 to TRBJ1-1, with 9 bases lining up with TRBD1. Germline CDR1 is SGHDN and CDR2 is FVKESK. V lost 4 bases, J lost 8 bases, and 2 bases stayed unmatched. The CDR3 is made up of 12 amino acids. CDR3 in amino acids: CASSPDRGEAFF. The CDR3 DNA is TGTGCCAGCAGCCCCGACAGGGGGGAAGCTTTCTTT.

The gene calls are TRBV7-2 and TRBJ2-1; no reliable D call. The CDR3 runs 14 residues. Germline V gene data show CDR1 as SGHTA and CDR2 as FQGNSA. Deletions cut 5 bases from V and 9 bases from J, with 17 bases between. CDR3 region: CASSQNPQVGEQFF. CDR3 nucleotides: TGTGCCAGCAGCCAGAACCCCCAGGTAGGTGAGCAGTTCTTC.

The V call is TRBV5-1, the J call TRBJ2-7; a possible D gene is TRBD2 (6 bases). CDR3 length: 14 residues. The germline CDR1 and CDR2 sequences are SGHRS and YFSETQ. With 2 bases removed from V and 4 bases from J, the gap between germline ends came to 13 bases. The CDR3 DNA follows: TGCGCCAGCAGCTTCGAGCCTAGCGAGTACGAGCAGTACTTC. Translation: CASSFEPSEYEQYF.

This sequence joins TRBV28 and TRBJ1-5; no clear D gene. This CDR3 region has 13 residues. V was shortened by 6 bases and J by 2 bases, with 8 bases between the two germline ends. Looked up from germline, CDR1 is MDHEN and CDR2 is SYDVKM. In DNA form, the CDR3 reads TGTGCCAGCAGGGGCACAGGCAATCAGCCCCAGCATTTT. This encodes CASRGTGNQPQHF. The full variable domain, in which reference TRBV28 and TRBJ1-5 provide the parts outside the CDR3, is DVKVTQSSRYLVKRTGEKVFLECVQDMDHENMFWYRQDPGLGLRLIYFSYDVKMKEKGDIPEGYSVSREKKERFSLILESASTNQTSMYLCASRGTGNQPQHFGDGTRLSIL.

The CDR3 region is CASSPLGQGNDEQYF. The DNA of the CDR3 is TGTGCCAGCTCACCCCTAGGGCAGGGCAATGACGAGCAGTACTTC. The chain uses TRBV18 and TRBJ2-7, with D possibly being TRBD1 (5 bases). Germline values: CDR1 KGHSH, CDR2 LQKENI. The CDR3 spans 15 residues. Trimming took 3 bases from V and 5 from J, leaving 17 bases between them.

The V call is TRBV7-8, the J call TRBJ2-1; D ambiguous. Trimming cost V 1 base and J 5 bases, with 6 bases left between them. Germline CDR1 reads SGHVS; CDR2 reads FQNEAQ. This CDR3 comprises 13 residues. The CDR3 DNA is TGTGCCAGCAGCTTAGATCAAAACAATGAGCAGTTCTTC. This translates into CASSLDQNNEQFF.

The chain recombines TRBV14 with TRBJ2-1; 11 bases align to TRBD2. This CDR3 is 22 amino acids long. From germline, CDR1 is SGHDN and CDR2 FVKESK. With 2 bases clipped from V and 6 bases from J, the junction kept 24 bases outside the gene matches. This chain's CDR3 is CASSQRRFSGRPTSGGFNEQFF. The DNA of the CDR3 is TGTGCCAGCAGCCAAAGAAGGTTCAGCGGCCGTCCTACTAGCGGGGGCTTCAATGAGCAGTTCTTC. Filled out from reference TRBV14 and TRBJ2-1, the complete variable domain reads EAGVTQFPSHSVIEKGQTVTLRCDPISGHDNLYWYRRVMGKEIKFLLHFVKESKQDESGMPNNRFLAERTGGTYSTLKVQPAELEDSGVYFCASSQRRFSGRPTSGGFNEQFFGPGTRLTVL.

Turning to this clone: In the same sample, other DNA sequences code for this CDR3. The rearrangement uses TRBV5-1 and TRBJ2-1, with D hard to call. Germline assignment: CDR1 SGHRS and CDR2 YFSETQ. The V end lost 0 bases, the J end lost 5 bases, and 6 bases lay between the germline ends. The CDR3 is made up of 13 amino acids. In nucleotides, the CDR3 is TGCGCCAGCAGCTTGGGACTGGACAATGAGCAGTTCTTC. Its translation is CASSLGLDNEQFF.

The sample holds one count of this clone. The gene calls are TRBV9 and TRBJ2-3; TRBD1 matches 9 bases. The ends lost 4 bases at V and 5 bases at J; junction bases unmatched: 8. The CDR3 extends over 15 amino acids. CDR1 and CDR2 from the germline V gene are SGDLS and YYNGEE. The CDR3 here is CASSLGTGREDTQYF. The CDR3 DNA is TGTGCCAGCAGCCTCGGGACAGGGCGGGAAGATACGCAGTATTTT.

The J gene is TRBJ2-3, the V gene TRBV28; TRBD2 is a possible D gene (6 bases). This CDR3 contains 13 residues. Trimming took off 7 bases at V and 5 bases at J, with 13 bases between the two ends. Germline CDR1 and CDR2: MDHEN and SYDVKM. The CDR3 bases are TGTGCCAGCAACCCGGGAGTGGGAGATACGCAGTATTTT. Protein sequence: CASNPGVGDTQYF.

Details on this clone: The same CDR3 can be traced to other DNA sequences in this sample. The V gene is TRBV9, the J gene TRBJ2-1; TRBD2 might be the D (5 bases). CDR1 is SGDLS, CDR2 YYNGEE, per germline. The CDR3 contains 15 residues. Between the trimmed V and J ends, which lost 0 bases and 1 base, there was a span of 8 bases. CDR3 amino acids: CASSVATGSYNEQFF. The CDR3 DNA reads as TGTGCCAGCAGCGTAGCAACGGGGTCCTACAATGAGCAGTTCTTC.

This chain links TRBV18 with TRBJ1-6; D ambiguous. Germline V gene sequence: CDR1 KGHSH, CDR2 LQKENI. The ends were cut back, 2 bases at V and 0 bases at J, with 11 bases in the middle. The CDR3 has 17 residues. The CDR3 protein is CASSPLDSSSYNSPLHF. The CDR3 coding sequence is TGTGCCAGCTCACCATTGGACTCCAGCTCCTATAATTCACCCCTCCACTTT. The whole variable domain, remainder taken from reference TRBV18 and TRBJ1-6, is NAGVMQNPRHLVRRRGQEARLRCSPMKGHSHVYWYRQLPEEGLKFMVYLQKENIIDESGMPKERFSAEFPKEGPSILRIQQVVRGDSAAYFCASSPLDSSSYNSPLHFGNGTRLTVT.